A single sample gave rise to the 29 T cell receptor beta chains below, sequenced in a study of blood T cell repertoires in COVID-19. Sequencing used immunoSEQ multiplex PCR; TCRdb keeps in-frame clones, though not all of them. The profile shows 45,000 or so clones, 70% to 90% of them singletons. Sample: peripheral blood. The receptors stem from a man of 80 years or more with acute or convalescent COVID-19.

The table lists this clone with a few counts. This chain uses TRBV2 with TRBJ2-1; 7 nucleotides match TRBD2. The length of the CDR3 is 14 residues. Looked up from germline, CDR1 is SNHLY and CDR2 is FYNNEI. Here the CDR3 DNA reads TGTGTCATTCGGGAGGTACTCTCCTACAATGAGCAGTTCTTC. Translating it yields CVIREVLSYNEQFF. The variable domain in full, completed from reference TRBV2 and TRBJ2-1, reads EPEVTQTPSHQVTQMGQEVILRCVPISNHLYFYWYRQILGQKVEFLVSFYNNEISEKSEIFDDQFSVERPDGSNFTLKIRSTKLEDSAMYFCVIREVLSYNEQFFGPGTRLTVL.

The chain has TRBV7-2 and TRBJ1-5; 10 nucleotides line up with TRBD1. V shed 5 bases and J 7 bases; nucleotides not matched to a gene: 5. The CDR3 has 14 residues. Germline-derived CDR1 and CDR2 are SGHTA and FQGNSA. The DNA of the CDR3 is TGTGCCAGCAGCCCACGACAGGGGGCGCAGCCCCAGCATTTT. Protein product: CASSPRQGAQPQHF.

V and J are TRBV30 and TRBJ2-7; possible D gene TRBD1, 5 bases. The CDR3 contains 12 residues. V was clipped by 5 bases and J by 1 base, with 9 bases between them. CDR1 and CDR2 from the germline V gene are GTSNPN and SVGIG (reference sequence). In DNA form, the CDR3 reads TGTGCCTGGGGGGCCTCATCCTACGAGCAGTACTTC. Translated: CAWGASSYEQYF.

The gene calls are TRBV6-2 or TRBV6-3 and TRBJ2-5; the match to TRBD2 covers 14 bases. The CDR3 contains 15 residues. Germline loops: CDR1 MNHEY, CDR2 SVGEGT. Trimming removed 6 bases from V and 6 bases from J; junction bases left unmatched: 6. In nucleotides, the CDR3 is TGTGCCAGCAGCCCGGGACTAGCGGGGGCGCAGACCCAGTACTTC. Its translation: CASSPGLAGAQTQYF.

The chain recombines TRBV5-1 with TRBJ2-3; 11 nucleotides align to TRBD1. The CDR3 runs to 13 residues. With 5 bases clipped from V and 6 bases from J, the junction kept 2 bases outside the gene matches. Germline V gene data show CDR1 as SGHRS and CDR2 as YFSETQ. The CDR3 region has the DNA TGCGCCAGCAGGGGACAGGGGGAGGATACGCAGTATTTT. Translating it yields CASRGQGEDTQYF.

The V gene is TRBV23-1, the J gene TRBJ1-4, with TRBD1 matching over 8 bases. TRBV23-1 is an ORF, with its function uncertain. There are 16 residues in the CDR3. Unmatched junction bases numbered 9, after V lost 3 bases and J lost 6 bases. CDR3 nucleotides: TGCGCCAGCAGTCACCCCGAGGACAGGGTGGATGAAAAACTGTTTTTT. Translated, it gives CASSHPEDRVDEKLFF.

This clone was seen a few times. V usage is TRBV6-6 and J usage is TRBJ2-1, with a tentative D call TRBD1 (6 bases). Trimming removed 10 bases from V and 0 bases from J, with 10 bases in between. Germline CDR1 reads MNHNY; CDR2 reads SVGAGI (reference sequence). The CDR3 covers 13 residues. In DNA form, the CDR3 reads TGTGCCACAAGGACAGCCTCCTACAATGAGCAGTTCTTC. It codes for CATRTASYNEQFF.

V usage is TRBV7-9 and J usage is TRBJ1-2; D uncertain. The CDR3 length is 15 residues. Germline V gives CDR1 SEHNR, CDR2 FQNEAQ (reference sequence). V lost 5 bases, J lost 8 bases, and 21 bases lay in between. The CDR3 protein is CASSPSANPASGYTF. DNA of the CDR3: TGTGCCAGCAGCCCAAGCGCAAACCCAGCATCGGGCTACACCTTC.

This chain joins TRBV5-3 and TRBJ1-6; tentatively, D is TRBD1 (5 bases). TRBV5-3 counts as an open reading frame of uncertain function. The CDR3 length is 16 residues. V lost 2 bases to trimming and J lost 0 bases, with 9 bases between them. The CDR3 reads CARSLPGGSYNSPLHF. CDR3 nucleotides: TGTGCCAGAAGCTTACCGGGGGGCTCCTATAATTCACCCCTCCACTTT.

This clone appeared a few times. J is TRBJ1-2 and V is TRBV2, with D perhaps matching TRBD1 (5 bases). Germline V gives CDR1 SNHLY, CDR2 FYNNEI. The CDR3 spans 14 residues. The V end lost 4 bases, the J end lost 14 bases, and 23 bases lay between the germline ends. CDR3 DNA: TGTGCCAGCAGTGCCCTGGGGACTCCAGTCCACGGGACCTTC. It encodes CASSALGTPVHGTF.

With regard to this clone: This same CDR3 is encoded by further DNA sequences in the sample. The gene calls are TRBV18 and TRBJ1-1, with TRBD1 matching over 7 bases. The CDR3 consists of 13 residues. The V gene's germline CDR1 is KGHSH and CDR2 LQKENI. V gave up 1 base and J gave up 4 bases; unmatched junction bases: 0. CDR3 in amino acids: CASSPQGATEAFF. DNA of the CDR3: TGTGCCAGCTCACCACAGGGGGCCACTGAAGCTTTCTTT.

In DNA, the CDR3 is TGTGCCAGCAGCCACTACAGCTTAGCCAAAAACATTCAGTACTTC. Protein sequence: CASSHYSLAKNIQYF. This chain joins TRBV3-1 (or the pseudogene TRBV3-2) and TRBJ2-4; D unclear. The CDR3 totals 15 residues. Trimming stripped 3 bases from V and 0 bases from J, with 9 bases between. CDR1 is LGHDT, CDR2 YNNKEL, per germline (reference sequence).

The chain recombines TRBV7-9 with TRBJ2-5; possibly TRBD1 for D (5 bases). V was clipped by 5 bases and J by 2 bases, with 18 bases between them. The CDR3 loop spans 16 amino acids. Germline CDR1 reads SEHNR; CDR2 reads FQNEAQ (reference sequence). The CDR3 nucleotides are TGTGCCAGCAGCCCACATTCCCGCCAGGGTCAAGAGACCCAGTACTTC. This translates into CASSPHSRQGQETQYF.

The chain employs TRBV10-2 and TRBJ1-1; D is possibly TRBD1 (5 bases). Germline lookup yields CDR1 WSHSY and CDR2 SAAADI. This CDR3 is built from 13 residues. V gave up 4 bases and J gave up 4 bases, with 10 bases separating them. The CDR3, as DNA: TGCGCCAGCAGTGTGGGGCGCAGCACTGAAGCTTTCTTT. This gives the protein CASSVGRSTEAFF.

The J gene is TRBJ1-1, the V gene TRBV27, with a weak D call TRBD1 (5 bases). Trimming removed 4 bases from V and 3 bases from J, with 9 bases in between. This CDR3 has 13 amino acids. Per the germline V gene, CDR1 is MNHEY and CDR2 is SMNVEV (reference sequence). The CDR3, as DNA: TGTGCCAGCAGTTGGTTCAGGGACACTGAAGCTTTCTTT. It encodes CASSWFRDTEAFF.

The V and J genes are TRBV7-9 and TRBJ1-2; no clear D. V was clipped by 0 bases and J by 0 bases, with 8 bases between them. Per germline, CDR1 SEHNR and CDR2 FQNEAQ (reference sequence). The CDR3 has 15 residues. CDR3: CASSLAERPNYGYTF. CDR3 nucleotides: TGTGCCAGCAGCTTAGCGGAGAGACCTAACTATGGCTACACCTTC.

The rearrangement joins TRBV6-5 to TRBJ1-2, with 7 bases that match TRBD1. This CDR3 has 12 residues. The J segment lost 4 bases and the V segment lost 10 bases, leaving 6 bases of the junction unmatched. Germline V gene lookup returns CDR1 MNHEY and CDR2 SVGAGI. The CDR3 sequence: CAIWGQFYGYTF. As DNA, the CDR3 is TGTGCCATCTGGGGACAGTTCTATGGCTACACCTTC.

This chain joins TRBV7-9 and TRBJ1-4, with 9 bases that match TRBD1. With 5 bases clipped from V and 8 bases from J, the junction kept 6 bases outside the gene matches. Per the germline V gene, CDR1 is SEHNR and CDR2 is FQNEAQ (reference sequence). The CDR3 is made up of 14 amino acids. The CDR3 sequence is CASSQDRGDEKLFF. Written as DNA, the CDR3 is TGTGCCAGCAGCCAGGACAGGGGTGACGAAAAACTGTTTTTT.

This clone appeared once. CDR3 bases: TGTGCCAGCAGCCAAGATGGGCAGGGGCGCACTGAAGCTTTCTTT. Amino acids: CASSQDGQGRTEAFF. This rearrangement joins TRBV3-1 (or the pseudogene TRBV3-2) to TRBJ1-1, with D tentatively TRBD1 (6 bases). The CDR3 totals 15 residues. Germline V gives CDR1 LGHDT, CDR2 YNNKEL (reference sequence). Trimming removed 0 bases at V and 4 bases at J, with 12 bases between.

V usage is TRBV7-8 and J usage is TRBJ1-4, with 7 bases fitting TRBD1. Germline CDR1 and CDR2: SGHVS and FQNEAQ. The CDR3 is 15 residues long. V gave up 4 bases and J gave up 4 bases; unmatched junction bases: 6. CDR3: CASSSTTGSNEKLFF. DNA of the CDR3: TGTGCCAGCAGCTCTACGACAGGGAGTAATGAAAAACTGTTTTTT.

This chain uses TRBV19 with TRBJ1-1; 7 bases are shared with TRBD1. From germline, CDR1 is LNHDA and CDR2 SQIVND (reference sequence). The CDR3 extends over 15 amino acids. Trimming cost V 8 bases and J 0 bases; bases outside gene matches: 9. The CDR3: CASRDRTFMNTEAFF. The CDR3 DNA follows: TGTGCCAGTCGGGACAGAACCTTCATGAACACTGAAGCTTTCTTT.

The chain joins TRBV5-1 to TRBJ1-1; weak D call: TRBD1 (5 bases). Trimming removed 4 bases at V and 1 base at J, with 11 bases between. Per germline, CDR1 SGHRS and CDR2 YFSETQ. The CDR3 runs to 14 residues. As DNA, the CDR3 is TGCGCCAGCAGCCAACAGGCCCAGAACACTGAAGCTTTCTTT. It encodes CASSQQAQNTEAFF.

The V gene is TRBV7-8, the J gene TRBJ2-2; 7 bases are a match to TRBD2. Per germline, CDR1 SGHVS and CDR2 FQNEAQ. J was trimmed by 5 bases and V by 2 bases; bases with no gene match: 5. This CDR3 has 15 residues. CDR3 bases: TGTGCCAGCAGCTTACAGCGAGCGGGGACCGGGGAGCTGTTTTTT. Translated: CASSLQRAGTGELFF.

The chain recombines TRBV27 with TRBJ1-5; TRBD1 matches 11 bases. Germline CDR1 reads MNHEY; CDR2 reads SMNVEV (reference sequence). Trimming cost V 8 bases and J 6 bases; bases outside gene matches: 12. This CDR3 is built from 16 residues. CDR3 nucleotide sequence: TGTGCCAGCCAGGACAGGGGGCTGGGGTCAGGTCAGCCCCAGCATTTT. This codes for CASQDRGLGSGQPQHF.

This chain connects TRBV27 to TRBJ2-5, with a weak D call TRBD1 (5 bases). The ends were cut back, 5 bases at V and 5 bases at J, with 21 bases in the middle. Germline CDR1 reads MNHEY; CDR2 reads SMNVEV (reference sequence). The CDR3 length is 16 residues. Here the CDR3 DNA reads TGTGCCAGCAGTACCACCCGGGCGCAGGGATGGGAGACCCAGTACTTC. Translated: CASSTTRAQGWETQYF.

The chain is built from TRBV6-6 and TRBJ2-1; D remains unclear. V was clipped by 0 bases and J by 2 bases, with 8 bases between them. Germline lookup yields CDR1 MNHNY and CDR2 SVGAGI (reference sequence). This CDR3 spans 15 amino acids. CDR3 sequence reads: CASSYSPVAYNEQFF. The DNA of the CDR3 is TGTGCCAGCAGTTACTCCCCCGTCGCCTACAATGAGCAGTTCTTC.

The chain carries TRBV7-2 and TRBJ2-5; 10 bases agree with TRBD2. The germline CDR1 and CDR2 sequences are SGHTA and FQGNSA. Trimming at V came to 2 bases and at J to 5 bases, leaving 2 bases not matched to a gene. The CDR3 length is 14 residues. CDR3 protein: CASSLMGLAETQYF. The CDR3 region has the DNA TGTGCCAGCAGCTTAATGGGACTAGCGGAGACCCAGTACTTC.

The chain joins TRBV7-2 to TRBJ1-6; the D gene is possibly TRBD1 (5 bases). Trimming took 1 base from V and 6 from J, leaving 10 bases between them. The CDR3 has 15 residues. The V gene's germline CDR1 is SGHTA and CDR2 FQGNSA. CDR3 region: CASSLVSQGNSPLHF. The CDR3 DNA follows: TGTGCCAGCAGCTTAGTTTCGCAGGGTAATTCACCCCTCCACTTT.

J is TRBJ1-5 and V is TRBV19, with 7 bases lining up with TRBD1. CDR1 and CDR2 from the germline V gene are LNHDA and SQIVND (reference sequence). The CDR3 covers 14 residues. V shed 7 bases, J shed 6 bases, and the junction held 9 bases outside the gene matches. The CDR3 nucleotides read TGTGCCAGTACGGGACAGTGGGCGACTCAGCCCCAGCATTTT. This codes for CASTGQWATQPQHF. The full variable domain, rest sourced from reference TRBV19 and TRBJ1-5, is DGGITQSPKYLFRKEGQNVTLSCEQNLNHDAMYWYRQDPGQGLRLIYYSQIVNDFQKGDIAEGYSVSREKKESFPLTVTSAQKNPTAFYLCASTGQWATQPQHFGDGTRLSIL.